This entry lists 6 T cell receptor beta chains sequenced from one sample in a study of cytomegalovirus exposure and HLA in healthy donors. The protocol was immunoSEQ multiplex PCR, while the TCRdb copy is restricted to in-frame clones and leaves out a portion. The profile shows approximately 140,000 clones, around 85% of them singletons. The specimen was PBMCs. Source of these receptors: a man between 18 and 29 years old in good health and CMV-seronegative.

The CDR3 is CASSMGQGNPGYTF. The CDR3 DNA reads TGTGCCAGCAGTATGGGACAGGGGAATCCGGGCTACACCTTC. The chain is built from TRBV28 and TRBJ1-2, with 10 bases fitting TRBD1. Germline trimming cut 5 bases from V and 8 bases from J; bases unmatched to any gene: 8. Germline-derived CDR1 and CDR2 are MDHEN and SYDVKM. The length of the CDR3 is 14 residues.

This clone has a single count. Other DNA sequences in this specimen translate into the identical CDR3. The chain employs TRBV18 and TRBJ2-6; 9 bases align to TRBD1. CDR3 size: 17 residues. The germline V gene has CDR1 KGHSH and CDR2 LQKENI. V shed 3 bases and J 1 base; nucleotides not matched to a gene: 4. The CDR3 nucleotides are TGTGCCAGCTCACCGGGACAGGGAAGTTCTGGGGCCAACGTCCTGACTTTC. Residues: CASSPGQGSSGANVLTF.

The rearrangement links TRBV7-9 to TRBJ2-7, with D possibly being TRBD1 (5 bases). The CDR3 spans 13 residues. Germline assignment: CDR1 SEHNR and CDR2 FQNEAQ (reference sequence). V lost 3 bases, J lost 2 bases, and 8 bases lay in between. The CDR3 sequence is CASSFDSPYEQYF. The CDR3 nucleotides read TGTGCCAGCAGCTTCGACAGTCCCTACGAGCAGTACTTC.

This rearrangement joins TRBV6-6 to TRBJ1-2; D may be TRBD1 (5 bases). CDR3 length: 10 residues. Trimming shortened V by 6 bases and J by 8 bases, and 7 bases separated the two germline ends. Looked up from germline, CDR1 is MNHNY and CDR2 is SVGAGI (reference sequence). The CDR3 loop is CASSRQGYTF. CDR3 nucleotide sequence: TGTGCCAGCAGCCGACAGGGCTACACCTTC.

The chain couples TRBV7-9 to TRBJ1-3, with D maybe TRBD1 (5 bases). This CDR3 has 17 amino acids. Germline assignment: CDR1 SEHNR and CDR2 FQNEAQ (reference sequence). The ends were cut back, 4 bases at V and 0 bases at J, with 16 bases in the middle. This CDR3 reads CASSSGQDTDSGNTIYF. CDR3 sequence (DNA): TGTGCCAGCAGCTCCGGTCAGGACACCGACTCTGGAAACACCATATATTTT.

The V call is TRBV19, the J call TRBJ2-5; no reliable D call. Germline CDR1 LNHDA, CDR2 SQIVND (reference sequence). The V end was cut by 2 bases, the J end by 5 bases, with 9 bases between. The CDR3 covers 13 residues. The CDR3 sequence is CASSIRRLETQYF. CDR3 DNA: TGTGCCAGTAGTATAAGGCGGCTGGAGACCCAGTACTTC.